Sequencing of this T cell receptor beta chain was carried out in a study of beta chain features in type 1 diabetes. Whole-study results and caveats: Comparison showed that naive, central memory and Treg TCRB repertoires appeared more similar among patients than among healthy donors. Fewer junction insertions and more nucleotide deletions appeared in type 1 diabetes patients. Moderate yet significant TCRB CDR3 shortening was seen in Type 1 diabetes patients in all four CD4+ subsets.

This clone occurred a few times. Its antigen is unidentified. V was shortened by 0 bases and J by 2 bases, with 5 bases between the two germline ends. CDR3 length equals 13 residues. Germline lookup yields CDR1 ENHRY and CDR2 SYGVKD. Every bit of the isolated RNA underwent reverse transcription, so sequencing read expressed TCRB transcripts. Profiling relied on immunoSEQ multiplex PCR, and the TCRdb table lists in-frame clones only, not all of them. The sample consists of 230,000 or so clones, 16% of them appearing once. The chain employs TRBV10-3 and TRBJ2-7, with D hard to call. The sequenced sample was naive CD4+ T cells from blood. This receptor was obtained from a man aged 25-45 years with type 1 diabetes. CDR3 coding DNA: TGTGCCATCAGTGAGTCGGGGACCTACGAGCAGTACTTC. Protein product: CAISESGTYEQYF.